What follows is one T cell receptor (beta chain) and its context. There is no known antigen for this receptor. No much larger clonotype is one base removed from it; base qualities were not supplied. The sample is drawn from a study of a mutant IDH1 vaccine in newly diagnosed glioma (dated by TCRdb to the early 2020s). At the level of the whole study: Vaccination started 4-6 weeks after radiotherapy alone, or was given together with temozolomide cycles in the groups whose treatment included chemotherapy. Of the 32 treated patients, roughly 60% were male and around 40% were female, and the mean age was 40.4 years. Prior to enrollment, patients had been given standard therapy consisting of radiotherapy alone, temozolomide alone, or radiochemotherapy with temozolomide, with the combination given to most patients. The week-35 safety follow-up took place at visit V12, and the week-47 end of study took place at visit V13. Peripheral blood samples were drawn at six visits, namely V03 (baseline), V05, V07, V10, V12 and V13. For exploratory analyses, longitudinal TCRB deep sequencing was carried out in around 24 treated patients wherever samples were available.

In the paper's terms, the time point label means: week 47, end of study. Each vaccine dose, consisting of 300 ug of a 20-mer mutant IDH1 peptide in Montanide, was administered subcutaneously with topical imiquimod. Patients were given eight vaccinations, in weeks 1, 3, 5, 7, 11, 15, 19 and 23, which matched visits V03 through V10. The donors had newly diagnosed IDH1-mutant astrocytomas of WHO grade 3 or 4 that showed loss of nuclear ATRX. The samples were drawn from NOA16, a multicentre, single-arm, open-label phase I trial in Germany that tested a mutant IDH1 peptide vaccine in humans for the first time. Genomic DNA for TCRB sequencing was isolated from EDTA blood with the DNeasy Blood and Tissue Kit. The library was produced with the immunoSEQ multiplex PCR assay. Rearranged TCR beta chain sequences were amplified using the hsTCRB Kit according to the manufacturer's protocol. An Illumina MiSeq was used to sequence the TCRB libraries. Turning to the authors' computational methods: The kit vendor's proprietary platform handled demultiplexing, trimming and gene mapping. What TCRdb holds here is the immuneACCESS table cut down to in-frame rearrangements. Part of the clones is not present; checked against another copy, under half of the missing clones reflect an unresolved V gene, and the others are unexplained. The V and J calls and clone size come from that table; D and trimming were worked out from the DNA. Recorded for this sample are around 100,000 clones; 89% of them occurred a single time. The biggest ten clones account for 0.6% to 0.95% of the sample.

The study at large found these results: No apparent relationship was observed between pseudoprogression and alterations in the top peripheral T cell clonotypes detected by TCRB sequencing. Immune responses induced by the vaccine were seen in around 93% of patients across multiple MHC alleles. According to the authors, sample limitations meant that analyses of patient blood samples could not be reproduced. Availability determined which PBMC samples were chosen for TCRB deep sequencing.

CDR1 and CDR2 are drawn from the germline V gene (reference sequence): LNHNV, YYDKDF. The CDR3 spans 17 residues, from the cysteine through the phenylalanine. The DNA shown is the 51-base CDR3, in frame from base 1. Relative to germline, V is missing 3 bases and J is missing 6 bases, with 9 bases of the junction outside any gene match. This receptor was obtained from a woman in her forties or fifties with glioma. Recombination linked TRBV15 to TRBJ2-2; the central 11 bases match TRBD2. The source material was PBMCs, sampled from a glioma patient whose treatment included an IDH1 peptide vaccine. The CDR3 here reads CATSSLTSGIFAGELFF. The DNA sequence is as follows: TGTGCCACCAGCAGCTTGACTAGCGGGATATTCGCCGGGGAGCTGTTTTTT.